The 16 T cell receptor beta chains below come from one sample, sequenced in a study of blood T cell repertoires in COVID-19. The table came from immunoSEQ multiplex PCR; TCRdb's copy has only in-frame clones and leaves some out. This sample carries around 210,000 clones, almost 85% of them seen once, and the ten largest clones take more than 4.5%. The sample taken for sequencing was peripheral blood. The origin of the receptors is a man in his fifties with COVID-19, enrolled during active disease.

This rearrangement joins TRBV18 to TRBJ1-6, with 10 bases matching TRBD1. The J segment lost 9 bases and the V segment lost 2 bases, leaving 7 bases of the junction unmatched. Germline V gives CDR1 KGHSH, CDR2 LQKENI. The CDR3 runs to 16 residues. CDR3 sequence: CASSPGGTGESSPLHF. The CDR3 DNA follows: TGTGCCAGCTCACCAGGAGGGACAGGGGAGAGTTCACCCCTCCACTTT.

The CDR3 nucleotides are TGTGCCAGCAGCCAAGGGCCGGCAGGGGATGGGTTTATCCCTGAAGCTTTCTTT. It translates to CASSQGPAGDGFIPEAFF. The J gene is TRBJ1-1, the V gene TRBV3-1 (or the pseudogene TRBV3-2), with D tentatively TRBD1 (6 bases). Trimming removed 1 base at V and 6 bases at J, with 24 bases between. Germline CDR1 is LGHDT and CDR2 is YNNKEL (reference sequence). There are 18 residues in the CDR3.

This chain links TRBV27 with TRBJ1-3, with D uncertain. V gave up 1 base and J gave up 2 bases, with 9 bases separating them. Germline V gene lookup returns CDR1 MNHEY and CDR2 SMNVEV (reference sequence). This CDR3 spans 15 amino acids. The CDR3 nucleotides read TGTGCCAGCAGTTTATTCGGTGTGCCTGGAAACACCATATATTTT. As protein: CASSLFGVPGNTIYF.

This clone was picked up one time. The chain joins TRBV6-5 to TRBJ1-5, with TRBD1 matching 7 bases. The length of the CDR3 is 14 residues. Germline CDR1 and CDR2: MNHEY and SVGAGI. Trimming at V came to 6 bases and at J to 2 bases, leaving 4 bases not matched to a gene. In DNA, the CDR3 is TGTGCCAGCAGAAACAGGGGCGGCAATCAGCCCCAGCATTTT. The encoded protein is CASRNRGGNQPQHF.

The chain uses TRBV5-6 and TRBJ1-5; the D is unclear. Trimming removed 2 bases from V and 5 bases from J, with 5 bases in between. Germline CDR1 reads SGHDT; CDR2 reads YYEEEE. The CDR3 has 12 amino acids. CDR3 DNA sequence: TGTGCCAGCAGCTTATTAGATCAGCCCCAGCATTTT. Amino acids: CASSLLDQPQHF.

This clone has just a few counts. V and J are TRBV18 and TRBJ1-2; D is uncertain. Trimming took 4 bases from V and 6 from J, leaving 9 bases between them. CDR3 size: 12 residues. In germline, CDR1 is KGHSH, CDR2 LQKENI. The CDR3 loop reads CASSLLDDGYTF. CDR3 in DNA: TGTGCCAGCTCACTCCTAGACGATGGCTACACCTTC.

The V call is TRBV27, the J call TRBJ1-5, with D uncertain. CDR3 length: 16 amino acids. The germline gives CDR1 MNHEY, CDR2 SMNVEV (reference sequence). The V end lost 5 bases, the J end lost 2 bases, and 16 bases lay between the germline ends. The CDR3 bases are TGTGCCAGCAGTCACCCTTTGGAGTTGGGCAATCAGCCCCAGCATTTT. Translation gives CASSHPLELGNQPQHF.

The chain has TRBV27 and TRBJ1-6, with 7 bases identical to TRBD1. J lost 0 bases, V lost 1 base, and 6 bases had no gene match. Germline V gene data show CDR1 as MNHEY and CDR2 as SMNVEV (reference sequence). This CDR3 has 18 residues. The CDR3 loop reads CASSLFRGPSSYNSPLHF. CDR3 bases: TGTGCCAGCAGTTTATTTAGGGGGCCTAGCTCCTATAATTCACCCCTCCACTTT.

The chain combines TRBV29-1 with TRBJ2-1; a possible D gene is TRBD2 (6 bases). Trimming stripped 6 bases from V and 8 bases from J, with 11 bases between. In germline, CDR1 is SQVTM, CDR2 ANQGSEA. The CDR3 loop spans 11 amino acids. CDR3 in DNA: TGCAGCGTCGGGGGTGGGGATGAGCAGTTCTTC. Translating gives CSVGGGDEQFF.

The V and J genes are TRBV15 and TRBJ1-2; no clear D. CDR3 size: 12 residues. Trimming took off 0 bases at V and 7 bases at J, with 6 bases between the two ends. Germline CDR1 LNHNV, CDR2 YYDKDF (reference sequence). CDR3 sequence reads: CATSRDNVGYTF. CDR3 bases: TGTGCCACCAGCAGAGATAATGTTGGCTACACCTTC.

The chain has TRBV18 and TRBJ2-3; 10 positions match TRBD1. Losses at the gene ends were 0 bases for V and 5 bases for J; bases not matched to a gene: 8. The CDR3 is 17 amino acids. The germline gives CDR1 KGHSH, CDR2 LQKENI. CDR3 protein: CASSPPRPGQGIDTQYF. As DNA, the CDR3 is TGTGCCAGCTCACCACCCCGTCCGGGACAGGGGATAGATACGCAGTATTTT.

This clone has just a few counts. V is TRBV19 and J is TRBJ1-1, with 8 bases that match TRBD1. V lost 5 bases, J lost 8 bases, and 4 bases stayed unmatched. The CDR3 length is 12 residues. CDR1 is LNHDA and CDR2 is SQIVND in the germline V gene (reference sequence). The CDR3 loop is CASSPRDREAFF. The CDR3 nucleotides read TGTGCCAGTAGTCCCCGGGACAGGGAAGCTTTCTTT.

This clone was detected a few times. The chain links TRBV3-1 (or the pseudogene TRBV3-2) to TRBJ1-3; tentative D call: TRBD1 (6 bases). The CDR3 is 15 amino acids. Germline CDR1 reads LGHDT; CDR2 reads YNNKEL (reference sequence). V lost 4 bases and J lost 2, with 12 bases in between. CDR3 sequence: CASSPQGYTGNTIYF. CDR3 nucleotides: TGTGCCAGCAGCCCCCAGGGGTATACTGGAAACACCATATATTTT.

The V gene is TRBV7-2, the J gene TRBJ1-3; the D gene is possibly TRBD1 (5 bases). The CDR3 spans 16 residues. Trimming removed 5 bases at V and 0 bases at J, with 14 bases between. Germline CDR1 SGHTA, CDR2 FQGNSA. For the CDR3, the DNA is TGTGCCAGCAGCCCACAGACAGTTTACTCTGGAAACACCATATATTTT. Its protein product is CASSPQTVYSGNTIYF.

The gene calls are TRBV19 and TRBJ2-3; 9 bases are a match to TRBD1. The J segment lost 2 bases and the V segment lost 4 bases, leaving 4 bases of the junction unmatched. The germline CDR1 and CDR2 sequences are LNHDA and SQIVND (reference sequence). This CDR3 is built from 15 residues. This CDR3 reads CASSTHRGPTDTQYF. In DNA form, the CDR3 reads TGTGCCAGTAGTACACACAGGGGGCCCACAGATACGCAGTATTTT.

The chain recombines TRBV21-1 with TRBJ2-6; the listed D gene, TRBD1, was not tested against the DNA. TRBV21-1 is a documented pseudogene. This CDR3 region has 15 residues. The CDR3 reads CASSKIHSGANVLTF. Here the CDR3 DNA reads TGTGCCAGCAGCAAAATTCACTCTGGGGCCAACGTCCTGACTTTC.